The 29 T cell receptor beta chains below come from one sample, sequenced in a study of T-cell memory formation after mild COVID-19. Each CDR3 protein gets one entry after TCRdb re-called the 5' RACE reads with MiXCR. Counted here are around 200,000 distinct CDR3 sequences, about 22% occurring once; the ten biggest clones make up under 30%. Sequencing input: PBMCs or a T cell subset sorted from them (not recorded which). The receptor source for this set is an adult woman who had mild COVID-19 (a few samples of this study predate the infection). Cell type and time point are not known.

This sequence joins TRBV9 and TRBJ2-3; D uncertain. Deletions cut 0 bases from V and 4 bases from J, with 3 bases between. Germline CDR1 reads SGDLS; CDR2 reads YYNGEE. The CDR3 extends over 12 amino acids. CDR3: CASSVDADTQYF. CDR3 coding DNA: TGTGCCAGCAGCGTAGATGCAGATACGCAGTATTTT.

The CDR3 sequence is CASSGLEQGLSGANVLTF. The CDR3 DNA reads TGTGCCAGCAGTGGCCTCGAACAGGGCCTCTCTGGGGCCAACGTCCTGACTTTC. The chain recombines TRBV2 with TRBJ2-6, with D perhaps TRBD1 (6 bases). The CDR3 has 18 residues. V was clipped by 4 bases and J by 0 bases, with 16 bases between them. CDR1 and CDR2 from the germline V gene are SNHLY and FYNNEI. Complete variable domain (other parts from reference TRBV2 and TRBJ2-6): EPEVTQTPSHQVTQMGQEVILRCVPISNHLYFYWYRQILGQKVEFLVSFYNNEISEKSEIFDDQFSVERPDGSNFTLKIRSTKLEDSAMYFCASSGLEQGLSGANVLTFGAGSRLTVL.

Here the CDR3 DNA reads TGCAGTGCTAGGACGGACAGGGGGAGAACTGAAGCTTTCTTT. This translates into CSARTDRGRTEAFF. The chain uses TRBV20-1 and TRBJ1-1, with 10 bases aligning to TRBD1. The CDR3 runs to 14 residues. In germline, CDR1 is DFQATT, CDR2 SNEGSKA (reference sequence). V trimming: 3 bases; J trimming: 5 bases; junction bases outside the gene matches: 6.

V is TRBV7-2 and J is TRBJ2-1; TRBD2 might be the D (6 bases). CDR3 size: 16 residues. The germline gives CDR1 SGHTA, CDR2 FQGNSA. Trimming pared 1 base from V and 0 bases from J, leaving 10 bases between. This chain's CDR3 is CASSLVGGNSYNEQFF. For the CDR3, the DNA is TGTGCCAGCAGCTTAGTCGGGGGTAACTCCTACAATGAGCAGTTCTTC.

This clonotype was found many times. The V and J genes are TRBV15 and TRBJ2-1; TRBD2 matches 7 bases. This CDR3 contains 15 residues. V trimming: 5 bases; J trimming: 2 bases; junction bases outside the gene matches: 6. In germline, CDR1 is LNHNV, CDR2 YYDKDF (reference sequence). CDR3: CATSGERGPYNEQFF. The DNA for the CDR3 is TGTGCCACCAGCGGCGAGCGGGGCCCCTACAATGAGCAGTTCTTC.

The CDR3 region is CAISEQDRSYEQYF. DNA for the CDR3: TGTGCCATCAGTGAACAGGACAGGTCCTACGAGCAGTACTTC. The V call is TRBV10-3, the J call TRBJ2-7, with TRBD1 identical over 7 bases. The CDR3 contains 14 residues. Looked up from germline, CDR1 is ENHRY and CDR2 is SYGVKD. With V trimmed by 3 bases and J by 1 base, 3 bases remained unmatched.

This clonotype showed up just a few times. The genes are TRBV20-1 and TRBJ2-1; maybe TRBD2 (6 bases). The V gene's germline CDR1 is DFQATT and CDR2 SNEGSKA (reference sequence). The CDR3 loop spans 15 amino acids. V was shortened by 3 bases and J by 4 bases, with 16 bases between the two germline ends. CDR3 coding DNA: TGCAGTGCTAGGGTGCGGGGAAAAGGTTACAATGAGCAGTTCTTC. Amino acids: CSARVRGKGYNEQFF.

In its sample, this clonotype was seen many times. The chain joins TRBV20-1 to TRBJ1-5; TRBD1 aligns across 7 bases. Trimming at V came to 0 bases and at J to 0 bases, leaving 5 bases not matched to a gene. The CDR3 contains 16 residues. Per germline, CDR1 DFQATT and CDR2 SNEGSKA (reference sequence). CDR3 nucleotide sequence: TGCAGTGCTAGAGACAGGGGGATATATAGCAATCAGCCCCAGCATTTT. It encodes CSARDRGIYSNQPQHF.

The rearrangement links TRBV29-1 to TRBJ1-1; 7 bases line up with TRBD1. V lost 2 bases and J lost 3; bases outside the gene matches: 6. The CDR3 is 14 amino acids. CDR1 SQVTM and CDR2 ANQGSEA come from the germline V gene. The CDR3 DNA follows: TGCAGCGTTGAAAGGACAGGAGAGGACACTGAAGCTTTCTTT. Protein sequence: CSVERTGEDTEAFF.

The rearrangement uses TRBV9 and TRBJ2-1, with 11 positions matching TRBD1. Germline V lookup: CDR1 SGDLS, CDR2 YYNGEE. V was pared by 4 bases and J by 10 bases, with 7 bases of the junction left unmatched. CDR3 length: 14 residues. The CDR3 region has the DNA TGTGCCAGCAGCCCCCGGGACAGGGGGAAGGAGCAGTTCTTC. It codes for CASSPRDRGKEQFF. Full variable domain (rest looked up from reference TRBV9 and TRBJ2-1): DSGVTQTPKHLITATGQRVTLRCSPRSGDLSVYWYQQSLDQGLQFLIQYYNGEERAKGNILERFSAQQFPDLHSELNLSSLELGDSALYFCASSPRDRGKEQFFGPGTRLTVL.

This clonotype occurred a few times. The chain has TRBV12-3 or TRBV12-4 and TRBJ1-5; D is ambiguous. Trimming removed 1 base at V and 4 bases at J, with 11 bases between. The CDR3 covers 15 residues. CDR3 residues: CASSLEGYYNQPQHF. The CDR3 coding sequence is TGTGCCAGCAGTTTAGAAGGTTACTATAATCAGCCCCAGCATTTT.

In this sample, this clonotype turned up a few times. V and J are TRBV5-8 and TRBJ2-7; TRBD1 agrees at 9 bases. The CDR3 length is 14 residues. V gave up 3 bases and J gave up 4 bases; unmatched junction bases: 5. The germline gives CDR1 SGHTS, CDR2 YDEGEE. The CDR3 sequence: CASSSGQGRYEQYF. In DNA, the CDR3 is TGTGCCAGCAGCTCGGGACAGGGTCGGTACGAGCAGTACTTC.

CDR3 nucleotide sequence: TGTGCCAGCAGTGTCCCAGCATCCAGTGAAGCTTTCTTT. Translation gives CASSVPASSEAFF. V usage is TRBV25-1 and J usage is TRBJ1-1; D is undetermined. V was cut by 4 bases and J by 7 bases, with 13 bases left in between. The V gene's germline CDR1 is MGHDK and CDR2 SYGVNS. This CDR3 region has 13 residues.

J is TRBJ1-2 and V is TRBV6-4; maybe TRBD1 (6 bases). This CDR3 contains 13 residues. The V and J ends lost 1 base and 7 bases respectively, with 10 bases between them. CDR1 and CDR2 (germline): MRHNA, SNTAGT. The CDR3 nucleotides are TGTGCCAGCAGTGACTACAAGGGGGGTGGCTACACCTTC. The encoded protein is CASSDYKGGGYTF.

The chain uses TRBV9 and TRBJ2-7; D call uncertain. This CDR3 comprises 13 residues. V lost 6 bases, J lost 2 bases, and 12 bases lay in between. Germline lookup yields CDR1 SGDLS and CDR2 YYNGEE. CDR3 sequence reads: CASIVGGTYEQYF. The DNA for the CDR3 is TGTGCCAGCATCGTTGGCGGTACCTACGAGCAGTACTTC.

In its sample, this clonotype was seen a few times. The chain employs TRBV20-1 and TRBJ2-7, with 10 bases fitting TRBD1. Per germline, CDR1 DFQATT and CDR2 SNEGSKA (reference sequence). Losses at the gene ends were 6 bases for V and 2 bases for J; bases not matched to a gene: 7. This CDR3 is built from 14 residues. The CDR3 reads CSAQGQGSPYEQYF. The CDR3 DNA follows: TGCAGTGCACAGGGACAGGGGTCCCCCTACGAGCAGTACTTC.

V gene TRBV4-3 combines with J gene TRBJ1-2; unclear D gene. Germline V lookup: CDR1 LGHNA, CDR2 YSLEER. V was shortened by 0 bases and J by 8 bases, with 16 bases between the two germline ends. The CDR3 is made up of 15 amino acids. CDR3: CASSQDRAGLGGYTF. In nucleotides, the CDR3 is TGCGCCAGCAGCCAAGATCGGGCGGGTTTAGGGGGCTACACCTTC.

This clonotype was detected a few times. The chain is built from TRBV4-3 and TRBJ2-1, with D possibly being TRBD2 (6 bases). Trimming removed 0 bases at V and 5 bases at J, with 14 bases between. This CDR3 has 16 residues. Germline lookup yields CDR1 LGHNA and CDR2 YSLEER. This CDR3 is CASSQEGEASDNEQFF. CDR3 nucleotide sequence: TGCGCCAGCAGCCAAGAAGGGGAGGCTAGCGACAATGAGCAGTTCTTC.

The V and J genes are TRBV29-1 and TRBJ2-3, with 7 bases aligning to TRBD2. This CDR3 region has 15 residues. With 7 bases clipped from V and 0 bases from J, the junction kept 10 bases outside the gene matches. CDR1 SQVTM and CDR2 ANQGSEA come from the germline V gene. The CDR3 here is CSGVGGTSSTDTQYF. DNA of the CDR3: TGCAGCGGCGTCGGGGGGACTTCTAGCACAGATACGCAGTATTTT.

The chain combines TRBV6-4 with TRBJ1-1, with 7 nucleotides matching TRBD1. This CDR3 spans 15 amino acids. Germline values: CDR1 MRHNA, CDR2 SNTAGT. The trim removed 8 bases at V and 5 bases at J, leaving 14 bases unmatched. CDR3 sequence (DNA): TGTGCCAGCCCGGAACAGGGGCCGGGAGAGACTGAAGCTTTCTTT. Residues: CASPEQGPGETEAFF.

This clonotype was counted only a few times. V gene TRBV4-1 combines with J gene TRBJ1-5, with D perhaps TRBD1 (5 bases). The CDR3 contains 13 residues. In germline, CDR1 is MGHRA, CDR2 YSYEKL. V was trimmed by 4 bases and J by 2 bases, leaving 6 bases between them. CDR3 in DNA: TGCGCCAGCAGCCGGGGGGGCAATCAGCCCCAGCATTTT. Protein: CASSRGGNQPQHF.

V gene TRBV9 combines with J gene TRBJ2-3; D unclear. Looked up from germline, CDR1 is SGDLS and CDR2 is YYNGEE. V lost 7 bases, J lost 7 bases, and 7 bases lay in between. CDR3 length equals 10 residues. CDR3 nucleotide sequence: TGTGCCAGCGGTACGAATACGCAGTATTTT. It encodes CASGTNTQYF.

This clonotype was counted a few times. The J gene is TRBJ1-1, the V gene TRBV11-1; 7 bases map to TRBD1. Losses at the gene ends were 4 bases for V and 9 bases for J; bases not matched to a gene: 11. Germline V CDR1 and CDR2: SGHAT, FQDESV (reference sequence). The CDR3 extends over 14 amino acids. For the CDR3, the DNA is TGTGCCAGCAGCTCTAGGACAGGACGCCGGAAAGCTTTCTTT. Its protein product is CASSSRTGRRKAFF.

The chain is built from TRBV7-6 and TRBJ2-1; 11 nucleotides agree with TRBD1. Germline-derived CDR1 and CDR2 are SGHVS and FNYEAQ. J gave up 8 bases and V 4 bases, and 7 bases lay outside the gene matches. The CDR3 contains 15 residues. For the CDR3, the DNA is TGTGCCAGCAGCTCGGGACAGGGGGGCGGGTATGAGCAGTTCTTC. This encodes CASSSGQGGGYEQFF. Looking up the rest from reference TRBV7-6 and TRBJ2-1 gives the full variable domain: GAGVSQSPRYKVTKRGQDVALRCDPISGHVSLYWYRQALGQGPEFLTYFNYEAQQDKSGLPNDRFSAERPEGSISTLTIQRTEQRDSAMYRCASSSGQGGGYEQFFGPGTRLTVL.

This clonotype has only a few counts. The rearrangement joins TRBV6-5 to TRBJ2-1; possibly TRBD2 for D (7 bases). Trimming pared 5 bases from V and 2 bases from J, leaving 13 bases between. The germline CDR1 and CDR2 sequences are MNHEY and SVGAGI. The CDR3 contains 15 residues. CDR3 protein: CASSPSGGAYNEQFF. CDR3 coding DNA: TGTGCCAGCAGTCCTTCGGGGGGCGCCTACAATGAGCAGTTCTTC.

This clonotype turned up a few times. The rearrangement joins TRBV29-1 to TRBJ2-3; D is unresolved. Germline V gene lookup returns CDR1 SQVTM and CDR2 ANQGSEA. The CDR3 is 10 amino acids. Trimming shortened V by 8 bases and J by 4 bases, and 7 bases separated the two germline ends. The CDR3 sequence is CSTLADTQYF. Here the CDR3 DNA reads TGCAGCACCCTGGCAGATACGCAGTATTTT.

This clonotype was counted a few times. This chain connects TRBV6-5 to TRBJ2-1; D ambiguous. Trimming stripped 2 bases from V and 14 bases from J, with 10 bases between. CDR1 and CDR2 (germline): MNHEY, SVGAGI. The CDR3 covers 11 residues. Written as DNA, the CDR3 is TGTGCCAGCAGTTACGGGGTAGAAGAGTTCTTC. Its translation: CASSYGVEEFF.

The chain joins TRBV5-6 to TRBJ2-4; D unclear. In germline, CDR1 is SGHDT, CDR2 YYEEEE. The CDR3 runs 14 residues. V was cut by 9 bases and J by 2 bases, with 15 bases left in between. In DNA, the CDR3 is TGTGCCACCTCTATAGGGCTCTCCAAAAACATTCAGTACTTC. Translating it yields CATSIGLSKNIQYF.

The V and J genes are TRBV3-1 and TRBJ2-7; a weak D match, TRBD2 (5 bases). The CDR3 is made up of 16 amino acids. Looked up from germline, CDR1 is LGHDT and CDR2 is YNNKEL (reference sequence). V lost 1 base, J lost 4 bases, and 17 bases lay in between. CDR3 DNA sequence: TGTGCCAGCAGCCAAGTCCCCCAGGAGAGGGCTTACGAGCAGTACTTC. Amino acid sequence: CASSQVPQERAYEQYF.